This section outlines one TCR beta chain sequence together with its context. Germline loops: CDR1 SGHNT, CDR2 YYREEE (reference sequence). This CDR3 spans 13 amino acids. The trim removed 2 bases at V and 7 bases at J, leaving 3 bases unmatched. The record originates from a study of shared clonotypes between healthy human individuals. For the study at large: Each donor contributed plates that comprised three CD4 naive, three CD4 memory, two CD8 naive and one CD8 memory.

CD8 cells regarded as naive lacked CD45RO, were positively chosen for CCR7, and omitted terminally differentiated effector memory CD45RA+ cells. There were no recent acute infections or vaccinations among the donors, who were healthy HIV-negative adults. Some clones are missing from TCRdb's copy, which holds only in-frame ones; the method was immunoSEQ multiplex PCR. This sample has about 2 million clones, with around 96% found just once. The V gene is TRBV5-4, the J gene TRBJ2-1; 7 bases are a match to TRBD2. Input material: naive CD8+ T cells sorted from blood. The clonotype originates from a young man in good health. CDR3 DNA: TGTGCCAGCAGCTTCCCGGGGGGAAATGAGCAGTTCTTC. It encodes CASSFPGGNEQFF.